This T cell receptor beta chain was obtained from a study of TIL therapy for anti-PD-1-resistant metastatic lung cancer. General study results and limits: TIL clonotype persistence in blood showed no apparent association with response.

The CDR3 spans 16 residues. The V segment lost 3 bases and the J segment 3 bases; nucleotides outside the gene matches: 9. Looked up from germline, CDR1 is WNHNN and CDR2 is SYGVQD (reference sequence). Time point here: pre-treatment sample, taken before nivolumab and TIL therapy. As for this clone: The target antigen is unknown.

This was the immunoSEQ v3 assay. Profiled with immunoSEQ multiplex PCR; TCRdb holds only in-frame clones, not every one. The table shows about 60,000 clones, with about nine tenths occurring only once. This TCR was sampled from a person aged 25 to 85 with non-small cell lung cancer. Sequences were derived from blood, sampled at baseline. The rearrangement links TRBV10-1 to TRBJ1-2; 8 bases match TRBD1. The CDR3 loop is CASSDSPGQDYYGYTF. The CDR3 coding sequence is TGCGCCAGCAGTGATTCGCCGGGACAGGATTACTATGGCTACACCTTC.